A selection of T cell receptor beta chains follows, all from one sample in a study of blood T cell repertoires in COVID-19. Using immunoSEQ multiplex PCR, the repertoire was profiled, and TCRdb retains in-frame clones only, with some absent. The profile shows some 120,000 clones, about 85% of them singletons. Material for sequencing was peripheral blood. All receptors derive from a woman over 75 with acute or convalescent COVID-19. Each CDR3 is given with its conserved first and last residue. Expanded clones get a size class; other rows say once, few or many, or leave the size out.

abundance: -
j_gene: TRBJ2-3
v_gene: TRBV9
CDR3aa: CASSVDGLTHTDTQYF

abundance: -
j_gene: TRBJ1-2
v_gene: TRBV5-1
CDR3aa: CASSTGGNYGYTF

abundance: -
j_gene: TRBJ1-1
v_gene: TRBV7-9
CDR3aa: CASSQPNSRQNTEAFF

abundance: -
j_gene: TRBJ2-1
v_gene: TRBV11-3
CDR3aa: CASSLVGSSYNEQFF

abundance: -
j_gene: TRBJ1-2
v_gene: TRBV18
CDR3aa: CASSPNGQTWGYTF

abundance: once
j_gene: TRBJ1-6
v_gene: TRBV18
CDR3aa: CASSAPGQGNSPLHF

abundance: -
j_gene: TRBJ1-1
v_gene: TRBV27
CDR3aa: CASSQRQGGAEAFF

abundance: -
j_gene: TRBJ2-7
v_gene: TRBV5-4
CDR3aa: CASSHGTGEAYEQYF

abundance: few
j_gene: TRBJ1-2
v_gene: TRBV5-8
CDR3aa: CASSLAGLTMVYTF

abundance: -
j_gene: TRBJ2-7
v_gene: TRBV7-2
CDR3aa: CASSGGGALYEQYF

abundance: -
j_gene: TRBJ1-2
v_gene: TRBV12-5
CDR3aa: CASGLWLYGYTF

abundance: -
j_gene: TRBJ2-1
v_gene: TRBV11-2
CDR3aa: CASSLEGGPNNEQFF

abundance: -
j_gene: TRBJ2-4
v_gene: TRBV14
CDR3aa: CASSLQGGAKNIQYF

abundance: few
j_gene: TRBJ1-5
v_gene: TRBV19
CDR3aa: CASSILNQPQHF

abundance: once
j_gene: TRBJ1-1
v_gene: TRBV18
CDR3aa: CASSPYMREAFF

abundance: few
j_gene: TRBJ1-4
v_gene: TRBV18
CDR3aa: CASSGGQREKLFF

abundance: -
j_gene: TRBJ1-2
v_gene: TRBV6-5
CDR3aa: CAVGSYGYTF

abundance: -
j_gene: TRBJ1-1
v_gene: TRBV7-9
CDR3aa: CASSRLEGMNTEAFF

abundance: -
j_gene: TRBJ1-2
v_gene: TRBV5-1
CDR3aa: CASSLGGRGASGYTF

abundance: once
j_gene: TRBJ2-2
v_gene: TRBV6-6
CDR3aa: CASRTEGGSTGELFF

abundance: -
j_gene: TRBJ2-4
v_gene: TRBV2
CDR3aa: CASSVTRGGNIQYF

abundance: -
j_gene: TRBJ2-2
v_gene: TRBV11-2
CDR3aa: CASSRDRMNTGELFF

abundance: -
j_gene: TRBJ2-1
v_gene: TRBV7-9
CDR3aa: CASSFKGQGAVVKQFF

abundance: few
j_gene: TRBJ1-1
v_gene: TRBV19
CDR3aa: CASSPPGSLNTEAFF

abundance: -
j_gene: TRBJ2-1
v_gene: TRBV20-1
CDR3aa: CSASSETGYNEQFF

abundance: -
j_gene: TRBJ1-1
v_gene: TRBV18
CDR3aa: CASSPISTQTEAGTEAFF